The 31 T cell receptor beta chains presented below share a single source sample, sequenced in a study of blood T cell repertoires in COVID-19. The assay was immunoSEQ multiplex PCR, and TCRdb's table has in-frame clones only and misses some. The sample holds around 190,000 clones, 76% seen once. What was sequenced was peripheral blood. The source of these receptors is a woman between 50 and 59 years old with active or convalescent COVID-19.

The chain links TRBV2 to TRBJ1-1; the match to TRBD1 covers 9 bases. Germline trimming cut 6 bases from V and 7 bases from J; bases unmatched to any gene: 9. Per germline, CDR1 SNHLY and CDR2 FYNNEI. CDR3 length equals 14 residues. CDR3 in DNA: TGTGCCAGCAGGGGACAGGGATCCTTTTATGAAGCTTTCTTT. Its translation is CASRGQGSFYEAFF.

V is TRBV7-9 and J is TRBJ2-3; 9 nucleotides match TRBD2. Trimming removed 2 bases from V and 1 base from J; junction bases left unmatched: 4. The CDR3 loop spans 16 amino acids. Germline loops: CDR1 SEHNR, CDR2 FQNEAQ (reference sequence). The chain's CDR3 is CASSLTSGGRTDTQYF. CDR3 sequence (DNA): TGTGCCAGCAGCTTAACCAGCGGGGGGCGCACAGATACGCAGTATTTT. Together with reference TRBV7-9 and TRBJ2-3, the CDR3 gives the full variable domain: DTGVSQNPRHKITKRGQNVTFRCDPISEHNRLYWYRQTLGQGPEFLTYFQNEAQLEKSRLLSDRFSAERPKGSFSTLEIQRTEQGDSAMYLCASSLTSGGRTDTQYFGPGTRLTVL.

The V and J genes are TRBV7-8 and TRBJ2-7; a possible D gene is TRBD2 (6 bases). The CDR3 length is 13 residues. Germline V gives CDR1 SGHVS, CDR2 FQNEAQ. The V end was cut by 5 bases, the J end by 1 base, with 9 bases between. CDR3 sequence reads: CASSRDWSYEQYF. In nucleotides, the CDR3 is TGTGCCAGCAGCCGGGACTGGTCCTACGAGCAGTACTTC.

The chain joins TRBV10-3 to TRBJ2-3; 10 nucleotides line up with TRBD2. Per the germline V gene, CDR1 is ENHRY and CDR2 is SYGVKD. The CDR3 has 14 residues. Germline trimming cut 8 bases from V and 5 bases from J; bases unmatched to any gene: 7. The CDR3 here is CAIWSGGAVDTQYF. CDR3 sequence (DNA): TGTGCCATCTGGAGCGGGGGGGCTGTAGATACGCAGTATTTT.

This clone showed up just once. The CDR3 region is CASSLRQAGNGYTF. The CDR3 region has the DNA TGCGCCAGCAGCTTGAGACAGGCAGGAAATGGCTACACCTTC. V is TRBV5-1 and J is TRBJ1-2; D is perhaps TRBD1 (6 bases). The V end lost 1 base, the J end lost 6 bases, and 13 bases lay between the germline ends. The germline CDR1 and CDR2 sequences are SGHRS and YFSETQ. This CDR3 region has 14 residues. The full variable domain, rest sourced from reference TRBV5-1 and TRBJ1-2, is KAGVTQTPRYLIKTRGQQVTLSCSPISGHRSVSWYQQTPGQGLQFLFEYFSETQRNKGNFPGRFSGRQFSNSRSEMNVSTLELGDSALYLCASSLRQAGNGYTFGSGTRLTVV.

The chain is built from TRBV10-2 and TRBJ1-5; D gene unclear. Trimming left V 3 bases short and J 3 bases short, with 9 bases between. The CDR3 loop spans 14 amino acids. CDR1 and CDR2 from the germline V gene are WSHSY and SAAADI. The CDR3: CASSEPLYNQPQHF. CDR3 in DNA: TGCGCCAGCAGTGAACCCCTCTACAATCAGCCCCAGCATTTT.

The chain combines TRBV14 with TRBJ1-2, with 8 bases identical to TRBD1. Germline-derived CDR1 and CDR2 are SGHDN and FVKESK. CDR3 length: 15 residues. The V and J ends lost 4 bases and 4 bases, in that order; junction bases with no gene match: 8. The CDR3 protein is CASSPTGGTSYGYTF. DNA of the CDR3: TGTGCCAGCAGCCCAACAGGGGGAACGAGCTATGGCTACACCTTC.

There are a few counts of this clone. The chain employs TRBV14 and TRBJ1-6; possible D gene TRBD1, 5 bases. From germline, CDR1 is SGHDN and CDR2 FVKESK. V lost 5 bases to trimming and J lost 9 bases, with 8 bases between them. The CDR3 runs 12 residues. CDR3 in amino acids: CASSMGLSPLHF. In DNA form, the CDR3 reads TGTGCCAGCAGCATGGGACTTTCACCCCTCCACTTT.

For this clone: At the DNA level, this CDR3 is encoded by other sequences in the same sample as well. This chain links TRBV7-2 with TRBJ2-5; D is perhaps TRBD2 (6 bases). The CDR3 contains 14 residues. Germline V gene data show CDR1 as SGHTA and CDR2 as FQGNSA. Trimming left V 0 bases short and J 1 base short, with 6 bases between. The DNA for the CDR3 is TGTGCCAGCAGCTTAGCCGGGGGCCAAGAGACCCAGTACTTC. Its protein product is CASSLAGGQETQYF.

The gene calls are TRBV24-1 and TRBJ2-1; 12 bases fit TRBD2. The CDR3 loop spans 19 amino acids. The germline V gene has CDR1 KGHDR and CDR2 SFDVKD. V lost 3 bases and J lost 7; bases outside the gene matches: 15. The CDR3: CATSDPLAGGEGVWNEQFF. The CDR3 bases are TGTGCCACCAGTGATCCACTAGCGGGAGGTGAGGGGGTGTGGAATGAGCAGTTCTTC.

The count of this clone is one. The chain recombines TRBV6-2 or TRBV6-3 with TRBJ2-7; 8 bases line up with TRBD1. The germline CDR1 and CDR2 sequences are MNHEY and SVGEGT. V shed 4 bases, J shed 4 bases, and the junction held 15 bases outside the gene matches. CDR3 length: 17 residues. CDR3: CASSLDRAASLIYEQYF. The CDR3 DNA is TGTGCCAGCAGTTTGGACAGGGCCGCATCCCTGATATACGAGCAGTACTTC.

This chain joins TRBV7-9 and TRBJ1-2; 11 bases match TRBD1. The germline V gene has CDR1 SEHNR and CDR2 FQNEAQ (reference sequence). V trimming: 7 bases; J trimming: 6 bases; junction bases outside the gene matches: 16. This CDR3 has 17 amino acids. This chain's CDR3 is CASTRRAGQGARDGYTF. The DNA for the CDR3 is TGTGCCAGCACAAGAAGGGCCGGACAGGGGGCGCGAGATGGCTACACCTTC.

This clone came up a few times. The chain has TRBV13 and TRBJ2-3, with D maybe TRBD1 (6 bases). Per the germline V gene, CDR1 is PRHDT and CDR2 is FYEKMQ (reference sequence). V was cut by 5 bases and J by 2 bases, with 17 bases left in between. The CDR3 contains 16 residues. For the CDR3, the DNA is TGTGCCAGCAGCACCCGACAGGAAGGAGACACAGATACGCAGTATTTT. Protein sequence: CASSTRQEGDTDTQYF.

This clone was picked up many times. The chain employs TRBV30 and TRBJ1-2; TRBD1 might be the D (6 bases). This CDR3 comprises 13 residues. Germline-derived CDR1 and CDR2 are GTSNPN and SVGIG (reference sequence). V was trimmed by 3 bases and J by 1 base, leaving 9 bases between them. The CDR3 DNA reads TGTGCCTGGAGGAGGGACAATAACTATGGCTACACCTTC. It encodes CAWRRDNNYGYTF.

The chain's CDR3 is CASSSIGTPYEQYF. The CDR3 DNA sequence: TGTGCCAGCAGCTCGATCGGGACACCCTACGAGCAGTACTTC. V is TRBV27 and J is TRBJ2-7; a weak D match, TRBD1 (6 bases). The CDR3 has 14 amino acids. Germline CDR1 MNHEY, CDR2 SMNVEV (reference sequence). V lost 6 bases to trimming and J lost 2 bases, with 14 bases between them.

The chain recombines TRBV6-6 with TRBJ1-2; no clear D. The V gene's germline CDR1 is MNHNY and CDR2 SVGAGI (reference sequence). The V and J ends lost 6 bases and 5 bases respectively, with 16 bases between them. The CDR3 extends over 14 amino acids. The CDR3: CASSDKAHSYGYTF. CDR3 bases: TGTGCCAGCAGCGACAAGGCCCATTCATATGGCTACACCTTC.

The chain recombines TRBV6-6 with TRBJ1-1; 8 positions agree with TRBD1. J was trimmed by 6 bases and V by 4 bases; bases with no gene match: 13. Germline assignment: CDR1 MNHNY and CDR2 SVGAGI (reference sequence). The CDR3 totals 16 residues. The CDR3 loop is CASSFSRDRQLSEAFF. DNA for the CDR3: TGTGCCAGCAGTTTCTCCCGGGACAGGCAGCTCTCTGAAGCTTTCTTT.

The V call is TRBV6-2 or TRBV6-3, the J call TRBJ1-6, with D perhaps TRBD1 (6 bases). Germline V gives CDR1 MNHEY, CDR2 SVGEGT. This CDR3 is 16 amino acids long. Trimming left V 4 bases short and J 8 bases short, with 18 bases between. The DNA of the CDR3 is TGTGCCAGCAGTTGGAAACAGGGTGCTCGCGATTCACCCCTCCACTTT. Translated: CASSWKQGARDSPLHF.

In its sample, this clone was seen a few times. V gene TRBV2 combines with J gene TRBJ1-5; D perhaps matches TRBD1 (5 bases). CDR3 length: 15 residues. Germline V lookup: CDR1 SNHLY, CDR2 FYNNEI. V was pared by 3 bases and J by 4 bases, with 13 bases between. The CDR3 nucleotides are TGTGCCAGCAGTGAGGGGTCCACAGGAAATCAGCCCCAGCATTTT. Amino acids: CASSEGSTGNQPQHF.

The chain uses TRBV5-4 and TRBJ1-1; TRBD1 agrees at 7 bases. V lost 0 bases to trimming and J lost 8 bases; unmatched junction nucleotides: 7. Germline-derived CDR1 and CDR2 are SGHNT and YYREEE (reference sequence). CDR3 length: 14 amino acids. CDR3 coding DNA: TGTGCCAGCAGCTTGGCCGACAGGGTAACCGAAGCTTTCTTT. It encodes CASSLADRVTEAFF.

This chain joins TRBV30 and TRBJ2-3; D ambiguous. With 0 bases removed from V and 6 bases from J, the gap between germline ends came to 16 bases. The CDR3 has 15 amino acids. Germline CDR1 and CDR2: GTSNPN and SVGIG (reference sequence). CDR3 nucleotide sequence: TGTGCCTGGAGTGTATTGCTTGTGTCCGGTGATACGCAGTATTTT. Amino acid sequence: CAWSVLLVSGDTQYF.

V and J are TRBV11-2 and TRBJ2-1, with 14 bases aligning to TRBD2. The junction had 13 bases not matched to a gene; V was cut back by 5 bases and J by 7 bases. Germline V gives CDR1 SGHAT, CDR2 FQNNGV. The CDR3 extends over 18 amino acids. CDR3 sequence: CASSPPHRLAGGKNEQFF. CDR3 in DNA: TGTGCCAGCAGCCCACCTCATCGACTAGCGGGGGGGAAGAATGAGCAGTTCTTC.

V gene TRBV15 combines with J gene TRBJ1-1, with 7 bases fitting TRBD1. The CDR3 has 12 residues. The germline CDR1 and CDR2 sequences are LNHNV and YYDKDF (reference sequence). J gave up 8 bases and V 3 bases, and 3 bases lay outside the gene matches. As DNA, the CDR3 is TGTGCCACCAGCAGGCCGACAGGGGAAGCTTTCTTT. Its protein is CATSRPTGEAFF.

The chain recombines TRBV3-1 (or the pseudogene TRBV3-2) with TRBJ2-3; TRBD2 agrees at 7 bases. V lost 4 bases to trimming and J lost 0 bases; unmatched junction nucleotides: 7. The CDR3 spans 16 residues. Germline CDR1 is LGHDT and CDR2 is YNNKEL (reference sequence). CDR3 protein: CASSPPSGTSTDTQYF. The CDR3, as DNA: TGTGCCAGCAGCCCCCCTAGCGGAACTAGCACAGATACGCAGTATTTT.

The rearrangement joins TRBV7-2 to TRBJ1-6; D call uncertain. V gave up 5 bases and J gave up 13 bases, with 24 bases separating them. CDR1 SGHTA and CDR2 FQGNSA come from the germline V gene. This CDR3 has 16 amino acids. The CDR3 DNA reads TGTGCCAGCAGCCGTTTAGCGTCGGCGAAGGGTTCGCCCCTCCACTTT. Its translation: CASSRLASAKGSPLHF.

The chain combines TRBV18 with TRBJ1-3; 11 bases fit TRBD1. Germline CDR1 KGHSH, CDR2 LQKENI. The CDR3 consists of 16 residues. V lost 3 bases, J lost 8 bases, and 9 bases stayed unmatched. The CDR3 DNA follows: TGTGCCAGCTCACCTACGGACAGGGGGCTCAAAGACACCATATATTTT. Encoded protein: CASSPTDRGLKDTIYF.

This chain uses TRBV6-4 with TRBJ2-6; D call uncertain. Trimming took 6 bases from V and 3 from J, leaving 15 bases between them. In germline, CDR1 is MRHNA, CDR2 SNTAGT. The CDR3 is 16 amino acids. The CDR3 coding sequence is TGTGCCAGCAGCCCATCGATTCTCAGTGGGGCCAACGTCCTGACTTTC. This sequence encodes CASSPSILSGANVLTF.

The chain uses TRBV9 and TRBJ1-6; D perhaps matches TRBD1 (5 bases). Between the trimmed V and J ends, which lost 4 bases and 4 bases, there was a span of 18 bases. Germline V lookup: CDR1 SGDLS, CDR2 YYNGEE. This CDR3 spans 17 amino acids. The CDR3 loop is CASSTSGAVGYNSPLHF. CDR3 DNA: TGTGCCAGCAGCACTTCTGGGGCGGTGGGATATAATTCACCCCTCCACTTT.

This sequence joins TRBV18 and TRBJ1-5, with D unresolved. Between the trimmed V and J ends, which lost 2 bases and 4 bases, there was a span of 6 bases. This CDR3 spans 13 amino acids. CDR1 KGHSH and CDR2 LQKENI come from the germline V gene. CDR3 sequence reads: CASSPATNQPQHF. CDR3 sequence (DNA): TGTGCCAGCTCACCAGCCACTAATCAGCCCCAGCATTTT.

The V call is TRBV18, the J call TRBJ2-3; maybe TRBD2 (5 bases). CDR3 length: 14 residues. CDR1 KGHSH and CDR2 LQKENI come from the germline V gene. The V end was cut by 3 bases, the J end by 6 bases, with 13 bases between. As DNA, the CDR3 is TGTGCCAGCTCACCGCTTAGCCCGGGGGATACGCAGTATTTT. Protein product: CASSPLSPGDTQYF.

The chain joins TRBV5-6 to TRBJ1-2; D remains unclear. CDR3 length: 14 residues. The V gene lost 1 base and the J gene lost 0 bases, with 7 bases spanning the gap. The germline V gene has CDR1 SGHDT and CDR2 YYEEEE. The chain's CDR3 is CASSLPGANYGYTF. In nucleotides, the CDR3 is TGTGCCAGCAGCTTGCCGGGAGCTAACTATGGCTACACCTTC.